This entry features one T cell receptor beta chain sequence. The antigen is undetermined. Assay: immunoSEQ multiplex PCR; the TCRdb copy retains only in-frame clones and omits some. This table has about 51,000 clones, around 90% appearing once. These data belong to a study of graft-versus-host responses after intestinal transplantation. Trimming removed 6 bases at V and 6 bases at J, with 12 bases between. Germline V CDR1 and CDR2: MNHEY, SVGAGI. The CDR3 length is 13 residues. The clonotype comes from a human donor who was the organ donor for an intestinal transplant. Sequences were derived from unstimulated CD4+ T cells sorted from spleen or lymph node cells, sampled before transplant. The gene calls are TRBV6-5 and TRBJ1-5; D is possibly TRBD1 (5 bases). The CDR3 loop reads CASRKGSGQPQHF. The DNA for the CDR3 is TGTGCCAGCAGGAAGGGGTCAGGTCAGCCCCAGCATTTT.